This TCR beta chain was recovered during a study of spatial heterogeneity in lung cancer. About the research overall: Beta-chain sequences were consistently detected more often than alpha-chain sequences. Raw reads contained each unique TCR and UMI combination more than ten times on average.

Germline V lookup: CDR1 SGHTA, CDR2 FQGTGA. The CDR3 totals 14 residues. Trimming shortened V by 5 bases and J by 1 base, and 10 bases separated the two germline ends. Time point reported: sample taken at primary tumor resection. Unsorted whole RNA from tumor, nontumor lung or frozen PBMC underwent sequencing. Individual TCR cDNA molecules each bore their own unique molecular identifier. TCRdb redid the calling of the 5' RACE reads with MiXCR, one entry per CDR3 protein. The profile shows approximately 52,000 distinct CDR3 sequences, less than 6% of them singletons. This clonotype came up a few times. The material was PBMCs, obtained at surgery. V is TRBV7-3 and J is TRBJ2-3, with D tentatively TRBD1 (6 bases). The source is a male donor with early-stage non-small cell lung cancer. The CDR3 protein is CASSVGARTDTQYF. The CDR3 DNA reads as TGTGCCAGCAGCGTGGGGGCCCGCACAGATACGCAGTATTTT.